One sample yielded the 3 T cell receptor beta chains listed below, sequenced in a study of blood T cell repertoires in COVID-19 (dated by TCRdb to about 2020). To prepare the library, the immunoSEQ multiplex PCR assay was applied. Not all clones reach the TCRdb copy of this immuneACCESS table, which keeps in-frame sequences only. Checked studies attribute under half of the gap to unresolved V genes and leave the rest unexplained. This sample gives around 260,000 clones in total; less than 90% of them show up just once. The leading ten clones occupy roughly 4% of the sample. Material for sequencing was peripheral blood. The receptors here all came from a man in his fifties or sixties with acute or convalescent COVID-19.

The chain couples TRBV28 to TRBJ1-2, with 7 bases identical to TRBD1. Losses at the gene ends were 7 bases for V and 4 bases for J; bases not matched to a gene: 9. The CDR3 length is 14 residues. Per the germline V gene, CDR1 is MDHEN and CDR2 is SYDVKM. CDR3 sequence: CASKNRGQFYGYTF. The CDR3 nucleotides read TGTGCCAGCAAGAACCGGGGACAGTTCTATGGCTACACCTTC.

The chain is built from TRBV9 and TRBJ2-2; TRBD2 matches 10 bases. There are 15 residues in the CDR3. V shed 7 bases and J 3 bases; nucleotides not matched to a gene: 6. Germline V gene lookup returns CDR1 SGDLS and CDR2 YYNGEE. This CDR3 reads CASAAGGPYTGELFF. The DNA of the CDR3 is TGTGCCAGCGCAGCGGGAGGGCCGTACACCGGGGAGCTGTTTTTT.

This clone was observed once. The chain combines TRBV9 with TRBJ2-1, with 11 bases aligning to TRBD2. Germline V gene data show CDR1 as SGDLS and CDR2 as YYNGEE. With 0 bases clipped from V and 4 bases from J, the junction kept 0 bases outside the gene matches. The CDR3 contains 15 residues. Here the CDR3 DNA reads TGTGCCAGCAGCGTAGTAGCGGGAGGGTACAATGAGCAGTTCTTC. It specifies CASSVVAGGYNEQFF.